This entry lists 18 T cell receptor beta chains sequenced from one sample in a study of blood T cells in healthy people across ages. The use of a sample-barcoded 5' primer and a J-beta primer mix characterized a second PCR of roughly 6 to 11 cycles. TCRdb reanalysed the 5' RACE reads using MiXCR and keeps one entry per CDR3 protein. The profile shows about 760,000 distinct CDR3 sequences, just over 55% of them singletons. The sequencing sample was made of blood. Every receptor here comes from a man in his forties in good health.

The chain combines TRBV7-6 with TRBJ2-7; either TRBD1 or TRBD2 may supply D (5 bases each). Germline values: CDR1 SGHVS, CDR2 FNYEAQ. Trimming stripped 5 bases from V and 3 bases from J, with 11 bases between. The CDR3 consists of 13 residues. The CDR3 DNA reads as TGTGCCAGCAGCCGGGACCCTGTCTACGAGCAGTACTTC. It encodes CASSRDPVYEQYF.

This clonotype has only a few counts. Here the CDR3 reads CSVGGGSYNEQFF. The CDR3 nucleotides are TGCAGCGTTGGTGGTGGGAGCTACAATGAGCAGTTCTTC. J is TRBJ2-1 and V is TRBV29-1; TRBD2 is a possible D gene (5 bases). The CDR3 totals 13 residues. Trimming cost V 4 bases and J 3 bases, with 10 bases left between them. From germline, CDR1 is SQVTM and CDR2 ANQGSEA.

The chain joins TRBV15 to TRBJ1-2; the match to TRBD1 covers 7 bases. Looked up from germline, CDR1 is LNHNV and CDR2 is YYDKDF (reference sequence). There are 13 residues in the CDR3. Unmatched junction bases numbered 3, after V lost 0 bases and J lost 8 bases. This chain's CDR3 is CATSREGGAGYTF. The CDR3, as DNA: TGTGCCACCAGCAGAGAAGGGGGCGCGGGCTACACCTTC.

V is TRBV12-3 or TRBV12-4 and J is TRBJ1-2; D may be TRBD1 (5 bases). V was shortened by 3 bases and J by 6 bases, with 20 bases between the two germline ends. CDR3 length equals 16 residues. The CDR3 DNA follows: TGTGCCAGCAGTTTCATGGGTGTGGGACCGCAGAATGGCTACACCTTC. Its protein product is CASSFMGVGPQNGYTF.

This clonotype appeared a few times. The rearrangement uses TRBV20-1 and TRBJ2-3; 8 nucleotides match TRBD1. After removal of 0 bases from V and 3 bases from J, the junction contained 14 bases not matched to a gene. The CDR3 covers 18 residues. From germline, CDR1 is DFQATT and CDR2 SNEGSKA (reference sequence). Written as DNA, the CDR3 is TGCAGTGCTAGAGATATGAAAGCCGGGACAGGAGGGACAGATACGCAGTATTTT. This sequence encodes CSARDMKAGTGGTDTQYF.

V is TRBV2 and J is TRBJ1-4; TRBD1 agrees at 7 bases. The trim removed 6 bases at V and 7 bases at J, leaving 5 bases unmatched. CDR3 length: 13 residues. Germline V gene lookup returns CDR1 SNHLY and CDR2 FYNNEI. For the CDR3, the DNA is TGTGCCAGCAGAGAGAGACAGGGTGAAAAACTGTTTTTT. Protein product: CASRERQGEKLFF.

CDR3 sequence reads: CSVEETGSGEQYF. Written as DNA, the CDR3 is TGCAGCGTTGAGGAAACAGGGAGTGGCGAGCAGTACTTC. V is TRBV29-1 and J is TRBJ2-5, with D perhaps TRBD1 (6 bases). The J call may not be correct, given that the DNA end is closer to TRBJ2-7. The CDR3 covers 13 residues. Per germline, CDR1 SQVTM and CDR2 ANQGSEA.

The chain employs TRBV28 and TRBJ2-5; D may be TRBD2 (6 bases). V lost 2 bases to trimming and J lost 5 bases, with 12 bases between them. Germline CDR1 is MDHEN and CDR2 is SYDVKM. This CDR3 is 14 amino acids long. This CDR3 reads CASSLVEGVETQYF. DNA for the CDR3: TGTGCCAGCAGTTTAGTGGAGGGTGTGGAGACCCAGTACTTC.

The gene calls are TRBV29-1 and TRBJ2-1; D perhaps matches TRBD1 (6 bases). V dropped 0 bases and J dropped 11 bases, with 17 bases sitting between them. This CDR3 is 14 amino acids long. Germline-derived CDR1 and CDR2 are SQVTM and ANQGSEA. CDR3 DNA: TGCAGCGTTGAAGAGACGGGTAGTAGGGGGAAGCAGTTCTTC. Translation: CSVEETGSRGKQFF.

This clonotype has just a few counts. This rearrangement joins TRBV29-1 to TRBJ1-4; D remains unclear. The ends were cut back, 4 bases at V and 5 bases at J, with 8 bases in the middle. The CDR3 contains 12 residues. Per the germline V gene, CDR1 is SQVTM and CDR2 is ANQGSEA. This CDR3 is CSVAGFNEKLFF. Here the CDR3 DNA reads TGCAGCGTTGCCGGGTTCAATGAAAAACTGTTTTTT. Combining the CDR3 with reference TRBV29-1 and TRBJ1-4 gives the whole variable domain SAVISQKPSRDICQRGTSLTIQCQVDSQVTMMFWYRQQPGQSLTLIATANQGSEATYESGFVIDKFPISRPNLTFSTLTVSNMSPEDSSIYLCSVAGFNEKLFFGSGTQLSVL.

This clonotype was seen a handful of times. This chain joins TRBV20-1 and TRBJ2-7; the D is unclear. Germline V gene lookup returns CDR1 DFQATT and CDR2 SNEGSKA (reference sequence). CDR3 length equals 12 residues. V shed 4 bases and J shed 2 bases, with 9 bases lying between them. The CDR3 sequence is CSAIPFPYEQYF. CDR3 in DNA: TGCAGTGCTATCCCCTTTCCCTACGAGCAGTACTTC.

CDR3 in amino acids: CASSPSFKGYTF. CDR3 DNA: TGTGCCAGCAGCCCGTCCTTTAAAGGATACACCTTC. The V and J genes are TRBV7-2 and TRBJ1-2, with D unresolved. The CDR3 spans 12 residues. In germline, CDR1 is SGHTA, CDR2 FQGNSA. With 5 bases removed from V and 11 bases from J, the gap between germline ends came to 15 bases.

The V and J genes are TRBV19 and TRBJ2-4, with TRBD1 matching over 10 bases. CDR3 length: 15 amino acids. V dropped 4 bases and J dropped 8; count of bases not matched to a gene: 8. In germline, CDR1 is LNHDA, CDR2 SQIVND (reference sequence). CDR3 in DNA: TGTGCCAGTAGTACGGGACAGGGGACGGGAGACATTCAGTACTTC. As protein: CASSTGQGTGDIQYF.

The chain combines TRBV2 with TRBJ2-5; TRBD1 matches 7 bases. The end of the DNA is better explained by TRBJ2-7, so the J call may be wrong. This CDR3 contains 15 residues. In germline, CDR1 is SNHLY, CDR2 FYNNEI. CDR3 in DNA: TGTGCCAGCAGTGTCACGGCTAGGGGGCGAGACGAGCAGTACTTC. Translation: CASSVTARGRDEQYF.

The V gene is TRBV5-5, the J gene TRBJ2-5, with 15 bases lining up with TRBD2. TRBJ2-7 explains the end of the DNA better; the J call may be wrong. CDR1 SGHKS and CDR2 YYEKEE come from the germline V gene (reference sequence). This CDR3 contains 18 residues. The DNA of the CDR3 is TGTGCCAGCAGCTTGGAGTGGGGACTAGCGGGAGGAACCTACGAGCAGTACTTC. Its protein is CASSLEWGLAGGTYEQYF.

A word on this clonotype: A junction boundary mismatches the germline segment, possibly from a read error. This chain links TRBV6-2 or TRBV6-3 with TRBJ2-7; D is undetermined. The CDR3 runs 13 residues. The germline CDR1 and CDR2 sequences are MNHEY and SVGEGT. The CDR3, as DNA: TGTGTCAGCAGCCGGGCCAACTCCTACGAGCAGTACTTC. This gives the protein CVSSRANSYEQYF.

The chain combines TRBV10-3 with TRBJ2-6; maybe TRBD1 (5 bases). The CDR3 contains 15 residues. The V end was cut by 6 bases, the J end by 0 bases, with 9 bases between. The germline gives CDR1 ENHRY, CDR2 SYGVKD. Here the CDR3 DNA reads TGTGCCATCAGAGAGACAGACTCTGGGGCCAACGTCCTGACTTTC. It codes for CAIRETDSGANVLTF.

This rearrangement joins TRBV7-9 to TRBJ2-1; D uncertain. This CDR3 contains 13 residues. Trimming took 8 bases from V and 9 from J, leaving 17 bases between them. The germline CDR1 and CDR2 sequences are SEHNR and FQNEAQ (reference sequence). In DNA, the CDR3 is TGTGCCAGCCTAGGTCTCCGTAAGGGTGAGCAGTTCTTC. It is translated as CASLGLRKGEQFF.